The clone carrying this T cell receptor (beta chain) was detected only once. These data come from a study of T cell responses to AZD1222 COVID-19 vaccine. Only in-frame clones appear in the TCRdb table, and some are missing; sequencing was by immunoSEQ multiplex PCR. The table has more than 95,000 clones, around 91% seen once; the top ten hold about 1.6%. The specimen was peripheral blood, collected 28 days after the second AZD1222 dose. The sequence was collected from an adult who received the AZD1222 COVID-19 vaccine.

The CDR3 is CAWSGRLAGAERHYEQYF. The CDR3 region has the DNA TGTGCCTGGAGTGGTCGCCTAGCGGGAGCGGAGCGGCACTACGAGCAGTACTTC. The chain recombines TRBV30 with TRBJ2-7; 10 bases map to TRBD2. This CDR3 comprises 18 residues. Germline lookup yields CDR1 GTSNPN and CDR2 SVGIG (reference sequence). With 1 base clipped from V and 3 bases from J, the junction kept 15 bases outside the gene matches.